The present T cell receptor (beta chain) was sequenced within a study of T cells after yellow fever vaccination (dated by TCRdb to the late 2010s). Regarding the research as a whole: The SMART-Seq v4 Ultra Low Input RNA kit was used to prepare libraries from fractions with low cell numbers. To follow T-cell clones before and after primary and booster YFV17D yellow fever vaccination, bulk TCR alpha and beta repertoires were sequenced over time. Blood samples were taken at several timepoints before and after primary and secondary immunization, and bulk PBMC replicates and cell subsets were isolated. Two healthy male donors, one aged 18 to 30 and one aged 30 to 40 years, were included in the cohort.

This clonotype showed up many times. Its antigen is currently not known. No base-level quality is on record; no much larger clone is a single base apart. The investigation overall reported the following: The secondary T-cell response was found to be weaker but faster than the primary response, with a peak reached on day 5 rather than on day 15. A small fraction of clonotypes showed up in both the CD4 and CD8 compartments, probably as a result of convergent recombination. FACS-sorted repertoires could contain abundant contaminating clonotypes from the bulk population, so computational filtering was required. After the booster, most clones that had expanded after primary vaccination were detected again (over 95% of CD4 and around nine tenths of CD8), suggesting broad maintenance of memory. The study included only a couple of donors, which limits how far the findings can be generalized.

TCRdb lists the instrument as Illumina NovaSeq 6000. TCR cDNA was made using 5'RACE template switching, a step that added a universal primer site and unique molecular identifiers. cDNA synthesis was primed from both the TCR alpha and TCR beta constant segments. Libraries were amplified in two PCR steps, with sample barcodes and sequencing adapters added in the second step. Sequencing of libraries was performed on Illumina HiSeq 2500 (2x100 bp) or NovaSeq (2x150 bp). The source study handled its data this way. Reads were demultiplexed and collapsed into UMI consensus sequences with MIGEC, and V(D)J alignment was performed with MiXCR. Using edgeR on replicate PBMC samples, clonotypes were called vaccine-responding if FDR was below 0.01 and the log2 fold change was above 5 up to day 15. Each bulk clonotype received a CD4 or CD8 identity based on whether the sequenced CD4 or CD8 repertoire contained that clonotype at higher abundance. The public reads were reanalyzed by TCRdb: fastp trimming at Q25, MiXCR alignment, in-frame beta chains only. Every distinct CDR3 protein forms one entry, paired with its most common genes and DNA. These V and J calls rely on TCRdb rather than the paper's analysis. The sample table holds under 250,000 distinct CDR3 sequences, of which roughly 3% were seen once. The ten most abundant clones make up 3.2% of the sample.

Sequences DFQATT (CDR1) and SNEGSKA (CDR2) are obtained from the germline V gene (reference sequence). The trim is 1 base for V and 3 bases for J, with a gap of 10 bases between the germline ends. The CDR3 starts with the cysteine, ends with the phenylalanine, and has 15 residues. Left in the record is the CDR3 DNA by itself, 45 bases read in frame from the first base. This specimen's treatment or condition label, per the study, means: live attenuated yellow fever vaccine strain. A standard Ficoll-Paque protocol was used to isolate PBMCs from peripheral blood. Dynabeads CD4 and CD8 positive selection kits were used to isolate the CD4 and CD8 T-cell fractions. TriZol was used to extract RNA from bulk PBMCs, CD4 and CD8 fractions, and dextramer-positive and dextramer-negative fractions.

The material was CD4+ T cells sorted from PBMCs, obtained 10 days after the yellow fever booster vaccination. The sequence links TRBV20-1 to TRBJ1-6; TRBD1 is perhaps the D gene, given 5 matching bases. The clonotype comes from a man aged 18-30 years who received the YFV17D yellow fever vaccine. The nucleotide sequence is TGCAGTGCTAGAGTATCGGGGGACTATAATTCACCCCTCCACTTT. Its protein is CSARVSGDYNSPLHF.